This T cell receptor (beta chain) was retrieved from a study of Ad26.COV2.S vaccination and SARS-CoV-2 variants. Overall study context: Doses of Ad26.COV2.S were injected into muscle once or twice, 56 days apart. Study-level findings and limits: The placebo group had lower spike-specific TCR breadth than the vaccine recipients did.

Assay used: immunoSEQ multiplex PCR; TCRdb lists only in-frame clones, some missing. The table lists hundreds of thousands of clones, more than 80% of them singletons. The germline gives CDR1 SGHTA, CDR2 FQGNSA. This CDR3 comprises 14 residues. Trimming cost V 2 bases and J 4 bases, with 9 bases left between them. Treatment of the sample: approximately 18 received Ad26.COV2.S at low or high dose, single or two shots; about 5 received placebo; per-sample allocation not given. The samples were gathered on day 63 after the first injection of vaccine or placebo. The sample came from a Boston adult aged 18-55 years. Expressing Wuhan-strain SARS-CoV-2 spike, an Ad26 vector served as the vaccine. This clone was found once. Its antigen remains unidentified.

The clonotype was recovered from a person between 18 and 59 years old who received the Ad26.COV2.S COVID-19 vaccine or a placebo. The V and J genes are TRBV7-2 and TRBJ1-3; a weak D match, TRBD1 (5 bases). This material consisted of peripheral blood, taken in a trial of Ad26.COV2.S vaccine versus placebo. In nucleotides, the CDR3 is TGTGCCAGCAGCTTAAAGGGACTAGGAAACACCATATATTTT. Translating gives CASSLKGLGNTIYF.